Here is one TCR beta chain with its context. The data derive from a study of blood T cell repertoires in COVID-19. In the study overall: Italy, Spain and the United States were the sources of the convalescent and acute COVID-19 samples. T cells, B-cell-depleted T cells, or PBMCs provided the cDNA or gDNA that served as material.

The CDR3 contains 16 residues. Germline V gene data show CDR1 as SGHTA and CDR2 as FQGTGA. The V and J ends lost 4 bases and 1 base, in that order; junction bases with no gene match: 2. Original handling: Amplification from reference gene primers served as the basis for estimated nucleated cell counts. Data came from immunoSEQ multiplex PCR; TCRdb stores just in-frame clones and leaves some out. V, J and clone size are those of that table, while D and trimming were read from the DNA. Among about 180,000 clones listed, roughly 85% were seen once. The rearrangement uses TRBV7-3 and TRBJ2-3; 13 bases map to TRBD2. This clonotype was obtained from a man in his sixties with acute or convalescent COVID-19. Sample: peripheral blood. CDR3 sequence: CASSSGTSGGTDTQYF. The DNA of the CDR3 is TGTGCCAGCAGCTCCGGGACTAGCGGGGGCACAGATACGCAGTATTTT.